This paragraph covers one T cell receptor (beta chain) sequence. The antigen remains undetermined. Each of the donors was a healthy bone marrow donor. The data were taken from a study of cytomegalovirus exposure and HLA in healthy donors. Study background: The 110 million or so unique TCR beta sequences, from about 170 million T cells, were found by an earlier analysis. Researchers found that about 84% of 398 genotyped donors fell within the Caucasian-associated ancestry cluster.

Primers: 60 Vbeta forward and 13 Jbeta reverse. This table comes from immunoSEQ multiplex PCR, and its TCRdb copy is limited to in-frame clones, with some not included. The sample yields more than 85,000 clones, 10% to 15% seen once. General study points: Earlier findings revealed that most TCR beta V segments proved productive either about 87% or about 30% of the time.

The specimen was PBMCs. The sequence was obtained from a man aged 40-49 years in good health and CMV-seropositive.

CDR3 coding DNA: TGTGCTAGTGGTTTGGTAGGGGACAGGGGGGGCACTGAAGCTTTCTTT. Protein product: CASGLVGDRGGTEAFF. This chain links TRBV12-5 with TRBJ1-1; 11 nucleotides align to TRBD1. Germline assignment: CDR1 LGHNT and CDR2 FRNRAP. With 0 bases clipped from V and 4 bases from J, the junction kept 4 bases outside the gene matches. CDR3 length equals 16 residues.